This record covers a single T cell receptor (beta chain). Its antigen is still unknown. The sample comes from a study of graft-versus-host responses after intestinal transplantation. CDR1 is SGHKS, CDR2 YYEKEE, per germline (reference sequence). With V trimmed by 0 bases and J by 4 bases, 6 bases remained unmatched. This CDR3 has 17 residues. Profiled with immunoSEQ multiplex PCR; TCRdb holds only in-frame clones, not every one. This sample yields 85,000 to 90,000 clones, of which approximately 92% are seen a single time; roughly 0.3% belongs to the top ten. This TCR derives from a human donor who received an intestinal transplant. This chain links TRBV5-5 with TRBJ2-2; 10 bases match TRBD2. The source was unstimulated CD4+ T cells sorted from spleen or lymph node cells, collected before intestinal transplant. CDR3 in amino acids: CASSLGRLAGRTGELFF. In DNA form, the CDR3 reads TGTGCCAGCAGCTTGGGGAGACTAGCGGGCCGCACCGGGGAGCTGTTTTTT. The full variable domain, its missing parts supplied by reference TRBV5-5 and TRBJ2-2, is DAGVTQSPTHLIKTRGQQVTLRCSPISGHKSVSWYQQVLGQGPQFIFQYYEKEERGRGNFPDRFSARQFPNYSSELNVNALLLGDSALYLCASSLGRLAGRTGELFFGEGSRLTVL.